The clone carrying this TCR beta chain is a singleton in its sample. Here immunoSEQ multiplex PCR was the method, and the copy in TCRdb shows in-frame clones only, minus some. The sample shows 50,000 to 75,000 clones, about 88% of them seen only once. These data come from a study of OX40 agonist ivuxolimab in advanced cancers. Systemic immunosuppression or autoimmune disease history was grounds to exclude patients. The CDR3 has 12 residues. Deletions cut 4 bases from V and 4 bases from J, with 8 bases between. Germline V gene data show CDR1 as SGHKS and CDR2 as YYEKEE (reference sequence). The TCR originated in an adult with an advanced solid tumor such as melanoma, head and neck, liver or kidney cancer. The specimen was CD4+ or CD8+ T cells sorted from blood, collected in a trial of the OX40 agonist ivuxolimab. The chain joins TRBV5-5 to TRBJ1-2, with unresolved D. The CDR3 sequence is CASSPGGYGYTF. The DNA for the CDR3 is TGTGCCAGCAGCCCCGGCGGCTATGGCTACACCTTC.